The clone carrying this T cell receptor beta chain has just a few counts. The data were obtained in a study of blood T cell repertoires in COVID-19. Generated by immunoSEQ multiplex PCR, the TCRdb table keeps only in-frame clones and is missing some. Of a few hundred thousand clones listed, roughly 90% are singletons. The junction had 10 bases not matched to a gene; V was cut back by 5 bases and J by 1 base. CDR1 and CDR2 from the germline V gene are MNHEY and SMNVEV (reference sequence). This CDR3 has 16 amino acids. The sequence derives from a woman aged 50 to 60 with active or convalescent COVID-19. The gene calls are TRBV27 and TRBJ2-7; 8 nucleotides agree with TRBD2. Source material: peripheral blood. For the CDR3, the DNA is TGTGCCAGCAGTCCACTAGCGCGGGGGGCTTCCTACGAGCAGTACTTC. It encodes CASSPLARGASYEQYF.